This passage covers 8 T cell receptor beta chains from one sample sequenced in a study of OX40 agonist ivuxolimab in advanced cancers. Measured with immunoSEQ multiplex PCR; TCRdb has only the in-frame clones, and not every one. The table shows 75,000 to 80,000 clones, with about 94% occurring only once. The sequencing here drew on CD4+ or CD8+ T cells sorted from blood, taken in a trial of the OX40 agonist ivuxolimab. The receptors were gathered from an adult with an advanced solid tumor such as melanoma, head and neck, liver or kidney cancer.

The chain has TRBV27 and TRBJ2-7; possible D gene TRBD2, 7 bases. Germline CDR1 and CDR2: MNHEY and SMNVEV (reference sequence). V was clipped by 6 bases and J by 0 bases, with 15 bases between them. The CDR3 is made up of 15 amino acids. The CDR3 loop reads CASSLRGADSYEQYF. The CDR3 DNA follows: TGTGCCAGCAGCCTCCGGGGGGCGGACTCCTACGAGCAGTACTTC.

The chain has TRBV5-1 and TRBJ2-3; 13 bases match TRBD2. The CDR3 sequence is 17 residues long. The trim removed 0 bases at V and 2 bases at J, leaving 3 bases unmatched. Per the germline V gene, CDR1 is SGHRS and CDR2 is YFSETQ. The CDR3 DNA sequence: TGCGCCAGCAGCTTGGTGGGACTAGCGGGGAACACAGATACGCAGTATTTT. Amino acid sequence: CASSLVGLAGNTDTQYF.

The V and J genes are TRBV19 and TRBJ2-2; weak D call: TRBD1 (5 bases). Trimming removed 5 bases from V and 0 bases from J, with 13 bases in between. Germline-derived CDR1 and CDR2 are LNHDA and SQIVND (reference sequence). The CDR3 covers 16 residues. CDR3 sequence: CASSPPQGTNTGELFF. The CDR3 DNA follows: TGTGCCAGTAGTCCGCCCCAGGGTACGAACACCGGGGAGCTGTTTTTT.

The V and J genes are TRBV21-1 and TRBJ2-7; the D call of TRBD1 is as the table states it, not checked on the DNA. TRBV21-1 is classified as a pseudogene. CDR3 length: 17 amino acids. The CDR3 DNA follows: TGTGCCAGCAGCAAAAAAGTTGCCGGGACAGGGGGCCACGAGCAGTACTTC. This translates into CASSKKVAGTGGHEQYF.

This clone appeared a single time. CDR3 protein: CASSLAPISGSTGELFF. CDR3 in DNA: TGCGCCAGCAGCTTGGCCCCGATTAGCGGCTCCACCGGGGAGCTGTTTTTT. The chain joins TRBV5-1 to TRBJ2-2, with D tentatively TRBD2 (6 bases). V lost 0 bases to trimming and J lost 4 bases, with 16 bases between them. Germline V CDR1 and CDR2: SGHRS, YFSETQ. The CDR3 covers 17 residues. Variable domain in full (rest from reference TRBV5-1 and TRBJ2-2): KAGVTQTPRYLIKTRGQQVTLSCSPISGHRSVSWYQQTPGQGLQFLFEYFSETQRNKGNFPGRFSGRQFSNSRSEMNVSTLELGDSALYLCASSLAPISGSTGELFFGEGSRLTVL.

V usage is TRBV6-6 and J usage is TRBJ2-1; 12 nucleotides line up with TRBD2. The CDR3 loop spans 14 amino acids. CDR1 and CDR2 (germline): MNHNY, SVGAGI (reference sequence). With 8 bases clipped from V and 8 bases from J, the junction kept 7 bases outside the gene matches. The CDR3 here is CASLAGGPGDEQFF. In DNA form, the CDR3 reads TGTGCCAGCCTAGCGGGAGGGCCGGGGGATGAGCAGTTCTTC.

This chain joins TRBV7-2 and TRBJ1-2, with 10 bases aligning to TRBD1. Trimming at V came to 4 bases and at J to 4 bases, leaving 6 bases not matched to a gene. CDR3 length: 15 residues. Germline loops: CDR1 SGHTA, CDR2 FQGNSA. The CDR3 DNA sequence: TGTGCCAGCAGCTCGAAGACAGGGGGCTTCTATGGCTACACCTTC. This sequence encodes CASSSKTGGFYGYTF.

The chain links TRBV5-6 to TRBJ2-7; possibly TRBD2 for D (7 bases). Germline V CDR1 and CDR2: SGHDT, YYEEEE. CDR3 length: 18 residues. The V end lost 4 bases, the J end lost 2 bases, and 25 bases lay between the germline ends. CDR3 region: CASSPRIRRGPSPYEQYF. CDR3 sequence (DNA): TGTGCCAGCAGCCCACGTATTAGGCGGGGGCCGAGCCCCTACGAGCAGTACTTC.